A selection of T cell receptor beta chains follows, all from one sample in a study of CXCR3-negative and CXCR3-positive naive CD8 T cells. TCRdb reanalyzed the 5' RACE reads, giving one entry per CDR3 protein sequence and no DNA. The record lists about 62,000 distinct CDR3 sequences, of which the ten most abundant hold 3.5% to 5.5%. Sequences were obtained from naive CXCR3- CD8+ T cells from blood. These receptors originate from a human donor in good health. Some clones in this sample may be carry-over from other donors' samples. Both conserved end residues are part of each CDR3. A clone size is listed for some rows: how often the clone was seen (once, few, many), or a class if it is expanded.

cdr3_length: 12; j_call: TRBJ2-7; clone_size: .; v_call: TRBV2; cdr3_aa: CASRDTHYEQYF
cdr3_length: 15; j_call: TRBJ2-1; clone_size: .; v_call: TRBV7-9; cdr3_aa: CASSYASALNNEQFF
cdr3_length: 14; j_call: TRBJ2-2; clone_size: .; v_call: TRBV15; cdr3_aa: CATDAGGRAGELFF
cdr3_length: 12; j_call: TRBJ2-7; clone_size: .; v_call: TRBV29-1; cdr3_aa: CSVGTPAYEQYF
cdr3_length: 14; j_call: TRBJ1-2; clone_size: .; v_call: TRBV11-2; cdr3_aa: CASSSPQGAGGYTF
cdr3_length: 11; j_call: TRBJ1-2; clone_size: .; v_call: TRBV7-9; cdr3_aa: CASSLYYGYTF
cdr3_length: 14; j_call: TRBJ2-5; clone_size: .; v_call: TRBV7-9; cdr3_aa: CASSSTPSGETQYF
cdr3_length: 17; j_call: TRBJ2-2; clone_size: .; v_call: TRBV9; cdr3_aa: CASSQPLAGRDTGELFF
cdr3_length: 15; j_call: TRBJ2-2; clone_size: .; v_call: TRBV7-9; cdr3_aa: CASSLALSDTGELFF
cdr3_length: 12; j_call: TRBJ1-2; clone_size: .; v_call: TRBV6-2/TRBV6-3; cdr3_aa: CASEGLNYGYTF
cdr3_length: 16; j_call: TRBJ2-2; clone_size: .; v_call: TRBV29-1; cdr3_aa: CSVVPSGADVPGELFF
cdr3_length: 13; j_call: TRBJ2-7; clone_size: .; v_call: TRBV20-1; cdr3_aa: CSAGTGPSYEQYF
cdr3_length: 15; j_call: TRBJ2-7; clone_size: .; v_call: TRBV6-6; cdr3_aa: CASSYSETSGYEQYF
cdr3_length: 12; j_call: TRBJ1-1; clone_size: .; v_call: TRBV12-3/TRBV12-4; cdr3_aa: CASSLGTSEAFF
cdr3_length: 16; j_call: TRBJ2-1; clone_size: .; v_call: TRBV15; cdr3_aa: CATSRGSMNGYNEQFF
cdr3_length: 15; j_call: TRBJ2-1; clone_size: .; v_call: TRBV29-1; cdr3_aa: CSVEIEEFSYNEQFF
cdr3_length: 15; j_call: TRBJ2-5; clone_size: .; v_call: TRBV12-3/TRBV12-4; cdr3_aa: CASSSGQGVMETQYF
cdr3_length: 15; j_call: TRBJ1-1; clone_size: .; v_call: TRBV23-1; cdr3_aa: CASSLADSINTEAFF
cdr3_length: 17; j_call: TRBJ2-2; clone_size: .; v_call: TRBV7-3; cdr3_aa: CASSYATGTGNTGELFF
cdr3_length: 15; j_call: TRBJ2-7; clone_size: .; v_call: TRBV28; cdr3_aa: CASSPGTGLSYEQYF
cdr3_length: 16; j_call: TRBJ2-2; clone_size: .; v_call: TRBV29-1; cdr3_aa: CSVERAGTGIGGELFF
cdr3_length: 15; j_call: TRBJ2-7; clone_size: .; v_call: TRBV15; cdr3_aa: CATSSEGGTPYEQYF
cdr3_length: 13; j_call: TRBJ1-5; clone_size: .; v_call: TRBV28; cdr3_aa: CASSTTGRQPQHF
cdr3_length: 16; j_call: TRBJ2-3; clone_size: .; v_call: TRBV6-1; cdr3_aa: CASSESAGGGTDTQYF
cdr3_length: 15; j_call: TRBJ2-7; clone_size: .; v_call: TRBV7-8; cdr3_aa: CASSLAESPNYEQYF
cdr3_length: 15; j_call: TRBJ2-5; clone_size: medium-sized; v_call: TRBV11-3; cdr3_aa: CASSFDSASTETQYF
cdr3_length: 13; j_call: TRBJ2-5; clone_size: .; v_call: TRBV28; cdr3_aa: CASSPGEQETQYF
cdr3_length: 14; j_call: TRBJ2-1; clone_size: .; v_call: TRBV27; cdr3_aa: CASSLSTGGNEQFF
cdr3_length: 16; j_call: TRBJ2-7; clone_size: .; v_call: TRBV7-2; cdr3_aa: CASSLAYEGATYEQYF
cdr3_length: 13; j_call: TRBJ1-2; clone_size: .; v_call: TRBV29-1; cdr3_aa: CSVDSEGDYGYTF
cdr3_length: 13; j_call: TRBJ2-1; clone_size: .; v_call: TRBV29-1; cdr3_aa: CSGQRGSSNEQFF
cdr3_length: 16; j_call: TRBJ2-2; clone_size: .; v_call: TRBV4-2; cdr3_aa: CASSQDREANTGELFF
cdr3_length: 14; j_call: TRBJ1-6; clone_size: .; v_call: TRBV28; cdr3_aa: CASSLIGDNSPLHF
cdr3_length: 11; j_call: TRBJ2-5; clone_size: .; v_call: TRBV28; cdr3_aa: CASSPQETQYF
cdr3_length: 14; j_call: TRBJ2-3; clone_size: .; v_call: TRBV4-3; cdr3_aa: CASSGGQSTDTQYF
cdr3_length: 12; j_call: TRBJ1-1; clone_size: .; v_call: TRBV29-1; cdr3_aa: CSADYLNSEAFF
cdr3_length: 15; j_call: TRBJ2-3; clone_size: .; v_call: TRBV4-3; cdr3_aa: CASSQATGGADTQYF
cdr3_length: 17; j_call: TRBJ2-3; clone_size: .; v_call: TRBV28; cdr3_aa: CASSLLRDLRQTDTQYF
cdr3_length: 13; j_call: TRBJ2-2; clone_size: .; v_call: TRBV29-1; cdr3_aa: CSVGTTNTGELFF
cdr3_length: 13; j_call: TRBJ1-1; clone_size: .; v_call: TRBV7-3; cdr3_aa: CASSQGMNTEAFF
cdr3_length: 13; j_call: TRBJ2-7; clone_size: .; v_call: TRBV20-1; cdr3_aa: CSARDSGQYEQYF
cdr3_length: 12; j_call: TRBJ1-1; clone_size: .; v_call: TRBV6-6; cdr3_aa: CASSYGGTEAFF
cdr3_length: 16; j_call: TRBJ2-5; clone_size: .; v_call: TRBV4-1; cdr3_aa: CASSPSGTWAAETQYF
cdr3_length: 13; j_call: TRBJ1-1; clone_size: .; v_call: TRBV20-1; cdr3_aa: CSASIGLNTEAFF
cdr3_length: 14; j_call: TRBJ2-7; clone_size: .; v_call: TRBV2; cdr3_aa: CASSEGQVTYEQYF
cdr3_length: 15; j_call: TRBJ2-2; clone_size: .; v_call: TRBV10-3; cdr3_aa: CAISEWDRSDGELFF
cdr3_length: 16; j_call: TRBJ2-1; clone_size: .; v_call: TRBV6-4; cdr3_aa: CASSDSGRATSNEQFF